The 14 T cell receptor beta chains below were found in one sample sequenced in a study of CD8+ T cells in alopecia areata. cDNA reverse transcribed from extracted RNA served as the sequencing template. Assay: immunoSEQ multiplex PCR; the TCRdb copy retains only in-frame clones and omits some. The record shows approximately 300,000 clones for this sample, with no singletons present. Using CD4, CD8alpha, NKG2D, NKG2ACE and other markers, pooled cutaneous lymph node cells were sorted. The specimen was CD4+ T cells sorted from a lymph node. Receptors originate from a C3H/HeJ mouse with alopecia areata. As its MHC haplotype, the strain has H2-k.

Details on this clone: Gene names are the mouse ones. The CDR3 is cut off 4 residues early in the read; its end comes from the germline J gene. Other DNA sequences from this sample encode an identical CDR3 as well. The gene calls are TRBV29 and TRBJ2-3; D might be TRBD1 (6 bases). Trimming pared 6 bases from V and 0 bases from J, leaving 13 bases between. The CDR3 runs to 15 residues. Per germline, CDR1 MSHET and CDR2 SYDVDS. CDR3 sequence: CASSSGTSSAETLYF. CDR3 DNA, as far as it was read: TGTGCTAGCAGCTCCGGGACATCTAGTGCAGAA.

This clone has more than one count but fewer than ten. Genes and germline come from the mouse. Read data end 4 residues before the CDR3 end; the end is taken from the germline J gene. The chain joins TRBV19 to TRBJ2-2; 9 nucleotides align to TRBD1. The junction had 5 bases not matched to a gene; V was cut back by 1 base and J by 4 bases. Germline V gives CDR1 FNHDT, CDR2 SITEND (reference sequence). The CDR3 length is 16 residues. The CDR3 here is CASSINGQGSTGQLYF. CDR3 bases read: TGTGCCAGCAGTATAAACGGACAGGGGTCCACCGGG.

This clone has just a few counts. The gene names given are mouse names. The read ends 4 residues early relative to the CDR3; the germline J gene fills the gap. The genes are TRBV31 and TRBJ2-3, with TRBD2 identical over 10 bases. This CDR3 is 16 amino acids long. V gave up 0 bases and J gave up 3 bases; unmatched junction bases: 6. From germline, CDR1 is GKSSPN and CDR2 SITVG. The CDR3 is CAWSLSGGAPAETLYF. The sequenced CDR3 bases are TGTGCCTGGAGTCTCTCTGGGGGGGCGCCAGCAGAA. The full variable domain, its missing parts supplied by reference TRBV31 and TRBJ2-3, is AQTIHQWPVAEIKAVGSPLSLGCTIKGKSSPNLYWYWQATGGTLQQLFYSITVGQVESVVQLNLSASRPKDDQFILSTEKLLLSHSGFYLCAWSLSGGAPAETLYFGSGTRLTVL.

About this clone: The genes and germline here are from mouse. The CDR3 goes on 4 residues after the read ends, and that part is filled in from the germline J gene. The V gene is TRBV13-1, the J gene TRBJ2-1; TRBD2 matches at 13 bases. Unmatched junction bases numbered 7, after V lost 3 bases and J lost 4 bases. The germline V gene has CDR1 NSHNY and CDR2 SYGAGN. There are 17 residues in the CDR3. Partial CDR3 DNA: TGTGCCAGCAGTGCCGGACTGGGGGGGCGCTTGTATGCT. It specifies CASSAGLGGRLYA. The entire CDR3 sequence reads CASSAGLGGRLYAEQFF.

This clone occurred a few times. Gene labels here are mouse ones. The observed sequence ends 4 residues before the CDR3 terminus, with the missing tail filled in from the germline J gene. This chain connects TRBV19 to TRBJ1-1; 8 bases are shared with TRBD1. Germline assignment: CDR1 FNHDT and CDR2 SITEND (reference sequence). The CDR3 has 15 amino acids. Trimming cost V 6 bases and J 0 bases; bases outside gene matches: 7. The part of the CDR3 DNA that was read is TGTGCCAGCAAAACCCAGGGACAGGCAAACACA. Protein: CASKTQGQANT. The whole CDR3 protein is CASKTQGQANTEVFF. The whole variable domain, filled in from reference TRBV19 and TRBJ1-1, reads GGIITQTPKFLIGQEGQKLTLKCQQNFNHDTMYWYRQDSGKGLRLIYYSITENDLQKGDLSEGYDASREKKSSFSLTVTSAQKNEMAVFLCASKTQGQANTEVFFGKGTRLTVV.

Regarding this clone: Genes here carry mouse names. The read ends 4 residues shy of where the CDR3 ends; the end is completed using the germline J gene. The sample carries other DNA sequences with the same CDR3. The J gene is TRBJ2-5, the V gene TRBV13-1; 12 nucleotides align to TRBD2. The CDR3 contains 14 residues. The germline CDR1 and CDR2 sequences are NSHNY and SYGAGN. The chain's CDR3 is CASSGLGGRDTQYF. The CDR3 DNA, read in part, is TGTGCCAGCAGTGGACTGGGGGGGCGAGAC.

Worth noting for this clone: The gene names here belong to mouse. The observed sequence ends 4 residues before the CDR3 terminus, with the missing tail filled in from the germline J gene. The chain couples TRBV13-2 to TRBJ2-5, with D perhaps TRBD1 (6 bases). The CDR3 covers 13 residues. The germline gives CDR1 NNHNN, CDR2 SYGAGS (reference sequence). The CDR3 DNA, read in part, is TGTGCCAGCGGTGATGCAGGGGCAGAC. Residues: CASGDAGAD. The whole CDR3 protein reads CASGDAGADTQYF.

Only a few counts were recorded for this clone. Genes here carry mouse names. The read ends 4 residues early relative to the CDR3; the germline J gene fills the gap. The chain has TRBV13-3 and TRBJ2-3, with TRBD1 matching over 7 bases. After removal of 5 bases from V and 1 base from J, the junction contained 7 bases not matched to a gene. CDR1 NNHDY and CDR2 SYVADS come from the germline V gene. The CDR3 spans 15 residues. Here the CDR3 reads CASSPDRAGAETLYF. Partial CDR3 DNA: TGTGCCAGCAGCCCCGACAGGGCGGGTGCAGAA.

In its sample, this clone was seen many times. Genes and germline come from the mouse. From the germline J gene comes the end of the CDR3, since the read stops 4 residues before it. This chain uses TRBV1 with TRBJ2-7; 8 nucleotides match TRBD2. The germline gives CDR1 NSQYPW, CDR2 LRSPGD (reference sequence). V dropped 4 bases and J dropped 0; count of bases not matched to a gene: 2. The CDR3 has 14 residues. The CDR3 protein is CTCSELGDSYEQYF. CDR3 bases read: TGCACCTGCAGTGAACTGGGGGACTCCTAT.

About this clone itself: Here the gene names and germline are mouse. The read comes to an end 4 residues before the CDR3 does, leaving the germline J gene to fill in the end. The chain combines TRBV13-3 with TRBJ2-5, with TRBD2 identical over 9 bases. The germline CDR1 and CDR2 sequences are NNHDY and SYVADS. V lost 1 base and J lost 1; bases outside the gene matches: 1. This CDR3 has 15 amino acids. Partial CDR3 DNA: TGTGCCAGCAGTGATCCTGGGGGGGACCAAGAC. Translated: CASSDPGGDQD. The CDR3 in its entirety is CASSDPGGDQDTQYF.

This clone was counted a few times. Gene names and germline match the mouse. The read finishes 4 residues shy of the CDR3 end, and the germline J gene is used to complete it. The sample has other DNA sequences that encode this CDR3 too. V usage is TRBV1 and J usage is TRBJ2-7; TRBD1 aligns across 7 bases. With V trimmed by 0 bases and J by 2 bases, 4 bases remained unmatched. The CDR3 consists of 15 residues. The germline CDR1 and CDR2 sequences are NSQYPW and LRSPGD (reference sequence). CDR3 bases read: TGCACCTGCAGTGCAGATGGGCAGGGGGCCTAT. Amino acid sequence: CTCSADGQGAY. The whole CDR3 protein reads CTCSADGQGAYEQYF.

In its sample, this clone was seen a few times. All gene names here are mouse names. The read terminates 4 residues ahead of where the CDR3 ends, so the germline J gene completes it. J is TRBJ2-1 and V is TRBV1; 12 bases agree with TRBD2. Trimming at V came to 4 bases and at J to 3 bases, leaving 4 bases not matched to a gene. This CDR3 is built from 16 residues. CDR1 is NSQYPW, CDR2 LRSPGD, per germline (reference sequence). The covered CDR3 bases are TGCACCTGCAGTGGGGGACTGGGGGGCGGCTATGCT. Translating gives CTCSGGLGGGYA. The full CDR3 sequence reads CTCSGGLGGGYAEQFF. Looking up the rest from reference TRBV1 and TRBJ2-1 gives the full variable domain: VTLLEQNPRWRLVPRGQAVNLRCILKNSQYPWMSWYQQDLQKQLQWLFTLRSPGDKEVKSLPGADYLATRVTDTELRLQVANMSQGRTLYCTCSGGLGGGYAEQFFGPGTRLTVL.

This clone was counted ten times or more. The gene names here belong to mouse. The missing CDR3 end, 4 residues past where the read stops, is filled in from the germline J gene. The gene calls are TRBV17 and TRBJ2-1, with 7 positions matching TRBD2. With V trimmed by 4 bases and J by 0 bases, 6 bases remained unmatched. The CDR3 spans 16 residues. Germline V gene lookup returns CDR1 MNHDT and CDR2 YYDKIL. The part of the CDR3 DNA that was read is TGTGCTAGCAGTAAGACTGGGAGATATAACTATGCT. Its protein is CASSKTGRYNYA. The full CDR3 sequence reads CASSKTGRYNYAEQFF.

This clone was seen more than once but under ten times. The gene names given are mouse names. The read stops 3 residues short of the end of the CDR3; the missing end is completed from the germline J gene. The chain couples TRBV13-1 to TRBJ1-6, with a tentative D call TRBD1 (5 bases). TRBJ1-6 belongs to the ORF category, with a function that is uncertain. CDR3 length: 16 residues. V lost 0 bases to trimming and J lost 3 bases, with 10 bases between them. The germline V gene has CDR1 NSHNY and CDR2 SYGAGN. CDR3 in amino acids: CASSDARVDYNSPLYF. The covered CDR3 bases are TGTGCCAGCAGTGATGCCAGGGTTGACTATAATTCGCCC.